This T cell receptor beta chain was found in a study of PD-1 blockade in classical Hodgkin lymphoma. Points from the study as a whole: Complete responders' baseline diversity resembled that of newly diagnosed patients.

This clone was counted only a few times. Its specificity is not known. Time point in this sample: cycle 4 day 1 (C4D1), after about 6 weeks of nivolumab. The patients all showed relapse after autologous stem cell transplantation, while their brentuximab vedotin exposure varied. Profiling relied on immunoSEQ multiplex PCR, and the TCRdb table lists in-frame clones only, not all of them. The sample includes 45,000 to 60,000 clones, about 80% of them seen just once. This sequence originates from a human donor with classical Hodgkin lymphoma. Source: peripheral blood mononuclear cells (PBMCs), taken before the fourth cycle of nivolumab.

Here the CDR3 DNA reads TGTGCCAGCAGGTTCAGTCAGGGGCCTAACTATGGCTACACCTTC. Encoded protein: CASRFSQGPNYGYTF. The gene calls are TRBV2 and TRBJ1-2; TRBD1 is a possible D gene (6 bases). The CDR3 runs to 15 residues. V lost 6 bases and J lost 0, with 14 bases in between. Germline-derived CDR1 and CDR2 are SNHLY and FYNNEI.